This T cell receptor beta chain was profiled in a study of T cells in Graves' hyperthyroidism and ophthalmopathy. Based on clinical symptoms, serum thyroxine and TRAb, thyroid ultrasound and orbital computed tomography, diagnoses were reached. From germline, CDR1 is GTSNPN and CDR2 SVGIG (reference sequence). The V and J ends lost 0 bases and 7 bases respectively, with 21 bases between them. The CDR3 spans 16 residues. Amplification targeted TCR beta CDR3 regions from RNA transcripts. HTBI primers were used for first-round RT-PCR of the TCR CDR3. Via MiXCR, TCRdb re-called the multiplex PCR reads, giving one row per CDR3 protein. The sample lists 500,000 to 550,000 distinct CDR3 sequences, roughly 20% occurring once.

The receptor was isolated from a man between 18 and 35 years old with Graves' hyperthyroidism. The chain joins TRBV30 to TRBJ1-2; tentatively, D is TRBD1 (6 bases). Sequencing was carried out using blood. In nucleotides, the CDR3 is TGTGCCTGGAGTGTACGCCGGGCAGGGGCCTCTTTTGGCTACACCTTC. Its protein is CAWSVRRAGASFGYTF.